What follows are 26 T cell receptor beta chains derived from one specimen sequenced in a study of monozygotic twins with inflammatory bowel disease. TCRdb re-called the 5' RACE reads and catalogs CDR3 proteins one per entry, DNA excluded. In total, the table holds more than 300,000 distinct CDR3 sequences. The sequenced sample was blood. The source is a human donor with ulcerative colitis or Crohn's disease, or a healthy co-twin of an affected twin (not recorded which).

The chain employs TRBV20-1 and TRBJ1-4. Germline CDR1 DFQATT, CDR2 SNEGSKA (reference sequence). The CDR3 loop spans 14 amino acids. CDR3 in amino acids: CSARDVTQNEKLFF.

The chain uses TRBV9 and TRBJ1-6; TCRdb returns TRBD1, unconfirmable since there is no DNA. This CDR3 has 15 residues. CDR1 and CDR2 from the germline V gene are SGDLS and YYNGEE. CDR3 loop: CASSSLGPRNSPLHF.

This chain joins TRBV4-3 and TRBJ2-2; TCRdb's D call of TRBD1 is untestable without DNA. The V gene's germline CDR1 is LGHNA and CDR2 YSLEER. The CDR3 contains 15 residues. The CDR3 spells CASSERTGNTGELFF.

The rearrangement joins TRBV28 to TRBJ1-6; lacking DNA, the TRBD1 call made by TCRdb goes unchecked. The CDR3 has 19 residues. The germline V gene encodes CDR1 MDHEN and CDR2 SYDVKM. This CDR3 reads CASRTGQGDSSSYNSPLHF.

V gene TRBV5-1 combines with J gene TRBJ2-1; checking the TCRdb D call of TRBD1 is not possible without DNA. The CDR3 totals 15 residues. The germline V gene encodes CDR1 SGHRS and CDR2 YFSETQ. The chain's CDR3 is CASSLRDSSYNEQFF.

The chain recombines TRBV7-8 with TRBJ2-1; TCRdb calls TRBD2, which cannot be checked without DNA. This CDR3 comprises 14 residues. Germline V CDR1 and CDR2: SGHVS, FQNEAQ. The CDR3 here is CALGTSGRYNEQFF.

The V and J genes are TRBV5-1 and TRBJ2-1; TCRdb's assignment of TRBD1 cannot be checked, as there is no DNA. The CDR3 loop spans 13 amino acids. CDR1 SGHRS and CDR2 YFSETQ come from the germline V gene. The CDR3 region is CASSLGTQNEQFF.

V and J are TRBV24-1 and TRBJ2-3; checking the TCRdb D call of TRBD1 is not possible without DNA. This CDR3 spans 18 amino acids. Germline V CDR1 and CDR2: KGHDR, SFDVKD. CDR3 amino acids: CATSDSRTGTGFTDTQYF.

The genes are TRBV20-1 and TRBJ2-3; without DNA, the TCRdb call of TRBD1 cannot be checked. This CDR3 is built from 23 residues. From germline, CDR1 is DFQATT and CDR2 SNEGSKA (reference sequence). The CDR3 reads CSARGDLGQGALGSGVGTDTQYF.

The chain has TRBV19 and TRBJ2-1; the TCRdb D gene call, TRBD1, has no DNA to confirm it. The CDR3 is 13 residues long. Germline V gene lookup returns CDR1 LNHDA and CDR2 SQIVND (reference sequence). CDR3 sequence reads: CASSIPGPNEQFF.

The rearrangement joins TRBV7-2 to TRBJ2-1; the D gene TCRdb calls, TRBD1, cannot be checked with no DNA. Looked up from germline, CDR1 is SGHTA and CDR2 is FQGNSA. The CDR3 sequence is 15 residues long. The CDR3 spells CASSLDSRGRYEQFF.

The V gene is TRBV4-3, the J gene TRBJ2-2; the D gene TCRdb calls, TRBD2, cannot be checked with no DNA. Looked up from germline, CDR1 is LGHNA and CDR2 is YSLEER. This CDR3 region has 19 residues. CDR3 sequence: CASSPLGLAGGPNTGELFF.

This sequence joins TRBV29-1 and TRBJ1-3; there is no DNA to check the TCRdb D call of TRBD1. CDR3 length: 12 amino acids. Germline values: CDR1 SQVTM, CDR2 ANQGSEA. The CDR3 sequence is CSVARGGNTIYF. Combining the CDR3 with reference TRBV29-1 and TRBJ1-3 gives the whole variable domain SAVISQKPSRDICQRGTSLTIQCQVDSQVTMMFWYRQQPGQSLTLIATANQGSEATYESGFVIDKFPISRPNLTFSTLTVSNMSPEDSSIYLCSVARGGNTIYFGEGSWLTVV.

The genes are TRBV29-1 and TRBJ1-1. This CDR3 region has 14 residues. Germline V gives CDR1 SQVTM, CDR2 ANQGSEA. CDR3 sequence reads: CSVEGSFRNTEAFF.

The chain combines TRBV12-3 or TRBV12-4 with TRBJ1-4. This CDR3 is built from 13 residues. CDR3 loop: CASSLENNEKLFF.

The chain has TRBV29-1 and TRBJ2-1. In germline, CDR1 is SQVTM, CDR2 ANQGSEA. The CDR3 length is 17 residues. This CDR3 reads CSVKPGEERSFYNEQFF.

The rearrangement joins TRBV7-2 to TRBJ1-5. The CDR3 is 13 residues long. Per the germline V gene, CDR1 is SGHTA and CDR2 is FQGNSA. This CDR3 is CASSYRGEQPQHF.

The rearrangement links TRBV7-6 to TRBJ1-1. CDR3 size: 15 residues. Germline values: CDR1 SGHVS, CDR2 FNYEAQ. CDR3 in amino acids: CASSLVGGVTTEAFF. The full variable domain, with the rest looked up from reference TRBV7-6 and TRBJ1-1, is GAGVSQSPRYKVTKRGQDVALRCDPISGHVSLYWYRQALGQGPEFLTYFNYEAQQDKSGLPNDRFSAERPEGSISTLTIQRTEQRDSAMYRCASSLVGGVTTEAFFGQGTRLTVV.

The J gene is TRBJ2-1, the V gene TRBV4-3; TCRdb returns TRBD2, unconfirmable since there is no DNA. The germline V gene has CDR1 LGHNA and CDR2 YSLEER. The CDR3 is 15 amino acids. The chain's CDR3 is CASSRSGTSYNEQFF.

The V and J genes are TRBV5-6 and TRBJ1-1. The CDR3 length is 14 residues. The V gene's germline CDR1 is SGHDT and CDR2 YYEEEE. The CDR3 sequence: CASSWAQGYTEAFF.

The chain has TRBV7-2 and TRBJ2-7. The CDR3 extends over 14 amino acids. Germline V gives CDR1 SGHTA, CDR2 FQGNSA. CDR3 amino acids: CASSFITGTYEQYF. The full variable domain, in which reference TRBV7-2 and TRBJ2-7 provide the parts outside the CDR3, is GAGVSQSPSNKVTEKGKDVELRCDPISGHTALYWYRQSLGQGLEFLIYFQGNSAPDKSGLPSDRFSAERTGGSVSTLTIQRTQQEDSAVYLCASSFITGTYEQYFGPGTRLTVT.

V is TRBV5-1 and J is TRBJ2-5; TCRdb outputs TRBD2, but without DNA this stays unchecked. There are 15 residues in the CDR3. CDR1 is SGHRS and CDR2 is YFSETQ in the germline V gene. CDR3 region: CASSLSGLRRETQYF. Full variable domain (outside the CDR3, taken from reference TRBV5-1 and TRBJ2-5): KAGVTQTPRYLIKTRGQQVTLSCSPISGHRSVSWYQQTPGQGLQFLFEYFSETQRNKGNFPGRFSGRQFSNSRSEMNVSTLELGDSALYLCASSLSGLRRETQYFGPGTRLLVL.

The chain recombines TRBV12-3 or TRBV12-4 with TRBJ2-3; absent DNA, TCRdb's TRBD2 call cannot be checked. The length of the CDR3 is 20 residues. The CDR3 loop is CASSSPPGLAGGRHTDTQYF.

V and J are TRBV5-5 and TRBJ2-7; absent DNA, TCRdb's TRBD1 call cannot be checked. Germline CDR1 is SGHKS and CDR2 is YYEKEE (reference sequence). The CDR3 extends over 14 amino acids. CDR3 protein: CASSPGGSYYEQYF.

This CDR3 is CASSFRPTGPVKFKNIQYF. V gene TRBV27 combines with J gene TRBJ2-4; checking the TCRdb D call of TRBD1 is not possible without DNA. The CDR3 length is 19 residues. Germline CDR1 is MNHEY and CDR2 is SMNVEV (reference sequence).

This chain connects TRBV5-5 to TRBJ2-3; absent DNA, TCRdb's TRBD1 call cannot be checked. This CDR3 has 16 amino acids. Germline lookup yields CDR1 SGHKS and CDR2 YYEKEE (reference sequence). CDR3 residues: CASSLVLSLSTDTQYF.